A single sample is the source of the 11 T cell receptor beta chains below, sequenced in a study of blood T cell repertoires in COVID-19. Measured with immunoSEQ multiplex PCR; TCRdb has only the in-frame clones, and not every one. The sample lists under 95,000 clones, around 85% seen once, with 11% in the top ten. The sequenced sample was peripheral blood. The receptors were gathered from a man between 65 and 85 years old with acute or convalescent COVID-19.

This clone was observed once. The CDR3 is CASTLRDREYTEAFF. The DNA for the CDR3 is TGTGCCAGCACCCTACGGGACAGGGAGTACACTGAAGCTTTCTTT. The chain couples TRBV28 to TRBJ1-1, with 9 bases fitting TRBD1. CDR3 length: 15 residues. Trimming removed 7 bases from V and 3 bases from J; junction bases left unmatched: 9. Germline-derived CDR1 and CDR2 are MDHEN and SYDVKM.

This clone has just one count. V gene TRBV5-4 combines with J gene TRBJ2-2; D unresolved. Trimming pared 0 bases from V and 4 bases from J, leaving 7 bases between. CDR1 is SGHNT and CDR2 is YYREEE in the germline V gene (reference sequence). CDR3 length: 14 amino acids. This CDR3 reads CASSLDAFTGELFF. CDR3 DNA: TGTGCCAGCAGCTTGGATGCGTTCACCGGGGAGCTGTTTTTT.

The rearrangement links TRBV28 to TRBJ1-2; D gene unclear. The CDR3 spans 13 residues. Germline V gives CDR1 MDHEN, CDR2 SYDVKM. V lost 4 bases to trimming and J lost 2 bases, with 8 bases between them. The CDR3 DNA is TGTGCCAGCAGTTATAGTTCAAACTATGGCTACACCTTC. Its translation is CASSYSSNYGYTF.

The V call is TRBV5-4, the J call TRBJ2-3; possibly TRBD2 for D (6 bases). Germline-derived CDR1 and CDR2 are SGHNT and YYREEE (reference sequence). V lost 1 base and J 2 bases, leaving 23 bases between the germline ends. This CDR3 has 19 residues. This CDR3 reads CASSLLPERARGLTDTQYF. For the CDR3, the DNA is TGTGCCAGCAGCTTGTTACCCGAGAGGGCGCGGGGCCTCACAGATACGCAGTATTTT.

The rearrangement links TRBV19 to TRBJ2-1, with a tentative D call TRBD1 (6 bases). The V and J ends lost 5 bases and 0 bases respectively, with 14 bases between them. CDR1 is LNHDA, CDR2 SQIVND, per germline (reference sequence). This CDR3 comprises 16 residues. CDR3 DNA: TGTGCCAGTAGTTTCCCACAGGGAAGCTCCTACAATGAGCAGTTCTTC. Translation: CASSFPQGSSYNEQFF.

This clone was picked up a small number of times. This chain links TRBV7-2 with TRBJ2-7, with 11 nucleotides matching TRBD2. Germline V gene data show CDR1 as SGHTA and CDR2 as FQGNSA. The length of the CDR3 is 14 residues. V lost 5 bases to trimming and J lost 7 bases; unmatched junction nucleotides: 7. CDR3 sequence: CASSGSGGVGEQYV. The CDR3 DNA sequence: TGTGCCAGCAGCGGTAGCGGGGGGGTTGGGGAGCAGTACGTC.

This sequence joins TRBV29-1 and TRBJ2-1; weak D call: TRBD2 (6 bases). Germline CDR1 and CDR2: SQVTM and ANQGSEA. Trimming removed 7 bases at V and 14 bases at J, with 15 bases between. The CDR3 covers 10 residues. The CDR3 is CSGRLGNEFF. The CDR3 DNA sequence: TGCAGCGGACGACTAGGGAACGAGTTCTTC.

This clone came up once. In DNA, the CDR3 is TGTGCCAGCGTCCCCGGGACTAGCGGTGAGCAGTTCTTC. Residues: CASVPGTSGEQFF. The J gene is TRBJ2-1, the V gene TRBV12-3 or TRBV12-4; 11 nucleotides match TRBD2. V dropped 8 bases and J dropped 9; count of bases not matched to a gene: 6. CDR3 length: 13 residues.

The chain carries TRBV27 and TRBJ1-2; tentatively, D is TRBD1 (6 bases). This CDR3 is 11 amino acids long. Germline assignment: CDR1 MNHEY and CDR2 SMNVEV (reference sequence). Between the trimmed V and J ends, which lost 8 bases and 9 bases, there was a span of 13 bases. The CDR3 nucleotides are TGTGCCAGCGGCCAGGGGATGAGCTACACCTTC. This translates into CASGQGMSYTF.

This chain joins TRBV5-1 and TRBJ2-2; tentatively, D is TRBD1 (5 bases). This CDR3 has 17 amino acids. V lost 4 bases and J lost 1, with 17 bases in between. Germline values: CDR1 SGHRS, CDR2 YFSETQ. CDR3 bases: TGCGCCAGCAGCGTGGGGCCCCCAGGGATGAACACCGGGGAGCTGTTTTTT. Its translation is CASSVGPPGMNTGELFF.

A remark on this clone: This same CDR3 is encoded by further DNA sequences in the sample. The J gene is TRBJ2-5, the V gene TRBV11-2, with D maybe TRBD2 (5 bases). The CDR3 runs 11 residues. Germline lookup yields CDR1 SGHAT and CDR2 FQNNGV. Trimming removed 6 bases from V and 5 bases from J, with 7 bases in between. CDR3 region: CASSSGETQYF. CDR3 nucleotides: TGTGCCAGCAGTTCGGGGGAGACCCAGTACTTC.